This TCR beta chain was sequenced for a study of cytomegalovirus exposure and HLA in healthy donors. Overall study results and limits: Most TCR sequences were uncommon, yet certain public TCRs appeared in many donors. In a later analysis, TCR association rates varied by HLA locus: DRB1 most, HLA-C fewest.

CDR3 size: 15 residues. Trimming took 2 bases from V and 0 from J, leaving 7 bases between them. Germline loops: CDR1 MRHNA, CDR2 SNTAGT. Details on this clone: The antigen remains undetermined.

With 60 Vbeta and 13 Jbeta primers, the PCR was carried out. The repertoire was sequenced with immunoSEQ multiplex PCR; TCRdb's copy has only in-frame clones and lacks some. The sample records 100,000 to 150,000 clones, approximately 84% being singletons. This sequence joins TRBV6-4 and TRBJ2-2; D unclear. The sequencing input was PBMCs. The sequence was obtained from a boy aged 2 to 9 in good health and CMV-seronegative. Written as DNA, the CDR3 is TGTGCCAGCAGTGACGACAATTCGAACACCGGGGAGCTGTTTTTT. Its translation: CASSDDNSNTGELFF.